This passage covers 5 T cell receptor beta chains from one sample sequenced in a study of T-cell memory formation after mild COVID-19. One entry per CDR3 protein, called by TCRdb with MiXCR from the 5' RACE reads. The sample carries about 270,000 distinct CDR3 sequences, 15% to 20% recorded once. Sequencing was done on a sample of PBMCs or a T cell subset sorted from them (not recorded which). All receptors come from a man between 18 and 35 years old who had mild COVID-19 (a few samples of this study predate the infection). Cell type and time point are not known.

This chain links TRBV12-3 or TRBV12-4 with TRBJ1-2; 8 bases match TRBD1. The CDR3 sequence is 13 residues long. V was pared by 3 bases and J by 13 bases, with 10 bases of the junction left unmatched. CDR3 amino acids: CASSLEIQGAVTF. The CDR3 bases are TGTGCCAGCAGTTTGGAAATCCAGGGGGCTGTCACCTTC.

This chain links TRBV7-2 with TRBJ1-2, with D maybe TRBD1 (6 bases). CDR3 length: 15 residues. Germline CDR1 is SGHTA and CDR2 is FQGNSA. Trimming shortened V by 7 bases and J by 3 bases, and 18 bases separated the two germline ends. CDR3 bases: TGTGCCAGCAACACCGGGACAAACGTCGACTATGGCTACACCTTC. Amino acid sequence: CASNTGTNVDYGYTF.

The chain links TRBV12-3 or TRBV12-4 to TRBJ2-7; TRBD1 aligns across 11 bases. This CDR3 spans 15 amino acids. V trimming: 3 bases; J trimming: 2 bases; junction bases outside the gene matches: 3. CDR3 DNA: TGTGCCAGCAGTTTCCGGACAGGGGGCGCCTACGAGCAGTACTTC. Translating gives CASSFRTGGAYEQYF.

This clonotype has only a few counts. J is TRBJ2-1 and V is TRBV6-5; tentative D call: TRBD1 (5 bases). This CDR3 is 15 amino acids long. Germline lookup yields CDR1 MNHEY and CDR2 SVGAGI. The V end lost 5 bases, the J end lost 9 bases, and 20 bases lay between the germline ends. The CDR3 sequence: CASSRTGLRQGEQFF. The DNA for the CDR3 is TGTGCCAGCAGTCGAACGGGCCTCCGTCAGGGTGAGCAGTTCTTC.

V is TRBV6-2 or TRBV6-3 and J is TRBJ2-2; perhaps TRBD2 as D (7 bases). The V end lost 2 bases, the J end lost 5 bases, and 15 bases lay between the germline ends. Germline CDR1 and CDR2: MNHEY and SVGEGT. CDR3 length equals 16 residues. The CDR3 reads CASSYTRGGGTGELFF. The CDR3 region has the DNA TGTGCCAGCAGTTACACCCGAGGGGGAGGGACCGGGGAGCTGTTTTTT.